A selection of T cell receptor beta chains follows, all from one sample in a study of graft-versus-host responses after intestinal transplantation. Which antigens these TCRs recognize remains unknown. TCRdb's table, derived via immunoSEQ multiplex PCR, lists solely in-frame clones and lacks some. The sample includes about 35,000 clones, over 90% seen only once; the top ten take approximately 20%. The source material was unstimulated CD8+ T cells sorted from spleen or lymph node cells, sampled before transplant. The receptor source for this set is a human donor who was the organ donor for an intestinal transplant. Each CDR3 is given with its conserved first and last residue.

CDR3 protein | V gene
CASSQVPGNNEQFF | TRBV4-1
CASSQGQPYEQYF | TRBV6-1
CAWSVRVGYSYEQYF | TRBV30
CASSVRDAPAF | TRBV19
CASSLVEADEQYF | TRBV5-1
CASSPAGGELFF | TRBV7-9
CASSQSRGHGYTF | TRBV4-1
CASSTHSYNEQFF | TRBV28
CASSFGQGDYEQYF | TRBV27
CSVEGTGDWNYGYTF | TRBV29-1
CSVEMLAGHTGELFF | TRBV29-1
CAWSVRDRGTDTQYF | TRBV30
CASRSYPGGSEQYF | TRBV5-1
CASSQDRHRNTEAFF | TRBV4-1
CSAPEDNEQFF | TRBV20-1
CASSVERDTDTQYF | TRBV9
CASSYSKVSANYEQYF | TRBV6-5
CASSQYSVSSYEQYF | TRBV4-1
CASSSRDEKLFF | TRBV6-1
CASTLDTSSYEQYF | TRBV4-2
CASSFGYRGREETQYF | TRBV5-4
CASSATGTGTEKLFF | TRBV4-2
CTSSHGTSGSYEQYF | TRBV1
CASSFGDTDTQYF | TRBV27
CASSGEGAPYEQYF | TRBV2
CASSLEAGYSPTQYF | TRBV7-2
CASSQGGNGQPQHF | TRBV14
CASSHTQGYEQYF | TRBV7-3
CASKVYNEQFF | TRBV27
CASSPGVMAGETQYF | TRBV13
CAGSFGDMGTEAFF | TRBV7-9
CASSDEGLGTSGGRGQFF | TRBV25-1
CASSVGSGGTEAFF | TRBV9
CASSQGLYYEQYF | TRBV4-2
CASSLGSGANVLTF | TRBV28
CASSFGTTYEQYF | TRBV7-9
CATNHRGEQPQHF | TRBV15
CASSKGQTGELFF | TRBV28
CASSLTDRGDQPQHF | TRBV27
CASSRGLAGRAYEQYF | TRBV4-1
CASSGGRTAYYEQYF | TRBV6-5